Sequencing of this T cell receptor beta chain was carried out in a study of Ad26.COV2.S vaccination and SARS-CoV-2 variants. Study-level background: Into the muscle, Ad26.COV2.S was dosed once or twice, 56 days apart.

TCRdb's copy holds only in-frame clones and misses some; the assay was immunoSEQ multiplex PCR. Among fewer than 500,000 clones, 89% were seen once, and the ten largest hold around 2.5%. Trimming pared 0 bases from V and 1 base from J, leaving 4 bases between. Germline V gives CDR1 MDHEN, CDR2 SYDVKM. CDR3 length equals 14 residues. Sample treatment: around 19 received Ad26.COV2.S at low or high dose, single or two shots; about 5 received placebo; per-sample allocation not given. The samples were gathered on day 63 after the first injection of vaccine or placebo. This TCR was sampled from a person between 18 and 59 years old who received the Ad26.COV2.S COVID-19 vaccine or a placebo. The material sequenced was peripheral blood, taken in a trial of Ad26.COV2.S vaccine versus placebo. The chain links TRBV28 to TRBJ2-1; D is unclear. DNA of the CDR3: TGTGCCAGCAGTTTATGGGTATCCTACAATGAGCAGTTCTTC. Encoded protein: CASSLWVSYNEQFF. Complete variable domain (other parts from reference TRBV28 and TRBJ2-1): DVKVTQSSRYLVKRTGEKVFLECVQDMDHENMFWYRQDPGLGLRLIYFSYDVKMKEKGDIPEGYSVSREKKERFSLILESASTNQTSMYLCASSLWVSYNEQFFGPGTRLTVL.